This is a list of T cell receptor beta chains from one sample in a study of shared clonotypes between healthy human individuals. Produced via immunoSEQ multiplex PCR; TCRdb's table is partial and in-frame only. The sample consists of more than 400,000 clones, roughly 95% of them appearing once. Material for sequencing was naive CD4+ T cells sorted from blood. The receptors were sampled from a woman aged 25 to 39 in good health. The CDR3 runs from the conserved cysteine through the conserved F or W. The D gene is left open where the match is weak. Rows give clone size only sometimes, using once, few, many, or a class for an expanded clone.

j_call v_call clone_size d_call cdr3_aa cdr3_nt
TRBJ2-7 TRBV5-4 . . CASSLGSLGAYEQYF TGTGCCAGCAGCTTGGGCTCTCTGGGAGCCTACGAGCAGTACTTC
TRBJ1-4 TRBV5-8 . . CASSLVGHPTNEKLFF TGTGCCAGCAGCTTGGTTGGACACCCAACTAATGAAAAACTGTTTTTT
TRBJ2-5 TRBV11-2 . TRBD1 CASSLGASPQGLQETQYF TGTGCCAGCAGCTTGGGGGCCTCGCCACAGGGGCTTCAAGAGACCCAGTACTTC
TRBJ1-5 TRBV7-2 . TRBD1 CASSRQGGNQPQHF TGTGCCAGCAGCCGACAGGGAGGCAATCAGCCCCAGCATTTT
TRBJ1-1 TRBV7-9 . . CASSSRGELNTEAFF TGTGCCAGCAGCTCCCGTGGGGAATTGAACACTGAAGCTTTCTTT
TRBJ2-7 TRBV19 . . CASSRGTVYEQYF TGTGCCAGTAGTAGAGGGACGGTCTACGAGCAGTACTTC
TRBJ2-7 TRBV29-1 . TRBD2 CSVEGRERGYEQYF TGCAGCGTTGAAGGGCGGGAGAGAGGCTACGAGCAGTACTTC
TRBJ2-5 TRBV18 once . CASSPEQETQYF TGTGCCAGCTCACCGGAACAAGAGACCCAGTACTTC
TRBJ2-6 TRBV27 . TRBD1 CASRWTGGISGANVLTF TGTGCCAGCAGGTGGACAGGGGGAATCTCTGGGGCCAACGTCCTGACTTTC
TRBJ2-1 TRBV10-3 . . CAISEGSPDPSSYNEQFF TGTGCCATCAGTGAGGGTAGCCCCGACCCTAGCTCCTACAATGAGCAGTTCTTC
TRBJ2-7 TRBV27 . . CASSGQGPYEQYF TGTGCCAGCTCGGGGCAGGGGCCCTACGAGCAGTACTTC
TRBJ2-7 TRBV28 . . CASSFVSSGSYEQYF TGTGCCAGCAGTTTTGTGAGTAGCGGCTCCTACGAGCAGTACTTC
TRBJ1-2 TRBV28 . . CASTTPTAYGYTF TGTGCCAGCACCACTCCGACAGCCTATGGCTACACCTTC
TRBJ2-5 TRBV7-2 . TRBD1 CASSGQVLTETQYF TGTGCCAGCAGCGGACAGGTCCTAACCGAGACCCAGTACTTC
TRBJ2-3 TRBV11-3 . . CASSEGRGADTQYF TGTGCCAGCAGCGAAGGTCGCGGCGCAGATACGCAGTATTTT
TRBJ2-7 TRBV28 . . CASRGSEIYEQYF TGTGCCAGCAGGGGTAGCGAAATTTACGAGCAGTACTTC
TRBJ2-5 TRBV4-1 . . CASSQDLGNQETQYF TGCGCCAGCAGCCAAGATCTCGGAAATCAAGAGACCCAGTACTTC
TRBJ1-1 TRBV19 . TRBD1 CASRSQGGGFMNTEAFF TGTGCCAGTAGGAGCCAGGGGGGGGGCTTCATGAACACTGAAGCTTTCTTT
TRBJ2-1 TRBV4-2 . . CASSQLGRSLGEQFF TGTGCCAGCAGCCAACTAGGAAGGAGTTTGGGGGAGCAGTTCTTC
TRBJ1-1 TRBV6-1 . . CASKSTLNTEAFF TGTGCCAGCAAGTCAACGTTGAACACTGAAGCTTTCTTT
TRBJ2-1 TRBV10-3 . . CAISAWGPNEQFF TGTGCCATCAGTGCGTGGGGTCCCAATGAGCAGTTCTTC
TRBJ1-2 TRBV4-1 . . CASSQDVREGYTF TGCGCCAGCAGCCAAGATGTCCGTGAGGGCTACACCTTC
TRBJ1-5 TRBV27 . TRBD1 CASSFLRGPDQPQHF TGTGCCAGCAGTTTTTTGAGGGGGCCGGATCAGCCCCAGCATTTT
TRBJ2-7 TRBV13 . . CASSLLSYEQYF TGTGCCAGCAGCCTACTGAGCTACGAGCAGTACTTC
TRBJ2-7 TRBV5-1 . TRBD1 CASSLMGQGAREQYF TGCGCCAGCAGCTTGATGGGGCAGGGGGCGCGGGAGCAGTACTTC
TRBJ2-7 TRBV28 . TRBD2 CASRISGPRGAEQYF TGTGCCAGCAGGATTAGCGGGCCTCGAGGCGCCGAGCAGTACTTC
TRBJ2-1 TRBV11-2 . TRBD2 CASSVGLAGGDEQFF TGTGCCAGCAGTGTAGGGCTAGCGGGAGGGGATGAGCAGTTCTTC
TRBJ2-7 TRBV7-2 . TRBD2 CASSLYPTGLAGDEQYF TGTGCCAGCAGCTTATACCCGACCGGACTAGCGGGAGACGAGCAGTACTTC
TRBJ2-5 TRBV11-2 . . CASSFLEETQYF TGTGCCAGCAGCTTTTTAGAGGAGACCCAGTACTTC
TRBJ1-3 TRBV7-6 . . CASSDRDGFSGNTIYF TGTGCCAGCAGCGATAGGGACGGATTCTCTGGAAACACCATATATTTT
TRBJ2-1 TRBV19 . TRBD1 CASSTGTGEIRQFF TGTGCCAGTAGTACCGGGACAGGGGAAATTCGGCAGTTCTTC
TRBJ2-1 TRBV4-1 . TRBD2 CASSQGTSGGYNEQFF TGCGCCAGCAGCCAAGGGACTAGCGGGGGGTACAATGAGCAGTTCTTC
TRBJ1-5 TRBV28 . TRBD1 CASRTPGTGIVQPQHF TGTGCCAGCAGAACCCCCGGGACAGGTATTGTTCAGCCCCAGCATTTT
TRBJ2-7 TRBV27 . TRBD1 CASSSPGTGSYEQYF TGTGCCAGCAGTTCTCCCGGGACAGGATCCTACGAGCAGTACTTC
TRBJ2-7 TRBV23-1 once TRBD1 CANDRGSRYEQYF TGCGCCAACGACAGGGGTAGCCGATACGAGCAGTACTTC
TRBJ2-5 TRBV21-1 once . CASSNQHATFQETQYF TGTGCCAGCAGCAACCAACACGCCACATTCCAAGAGACCCAGTACTTC
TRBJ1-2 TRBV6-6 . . CASSYDSIYGYTF TGTGCCAGCAGTTACGACAGCATCTATGGCTACACCTTC
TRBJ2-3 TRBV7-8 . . CASSLAGLASGTDTQYF TGTGCCAGCAGCCTAGCCGGGCTGGCCAGTGGCACAGATACGCAGTATTTT
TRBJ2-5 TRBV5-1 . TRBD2 CASSPPGLAASQETQYF TGCGCCAGCAGCCCCCCGGGACTAGCAGCTAGTCAGGAGACCCAGTACTTC
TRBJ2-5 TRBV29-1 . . CSVEAHSRGTQYF TGCAGCGTTGAAGCCCACTCCAGAGGGACCCAGTACTTC
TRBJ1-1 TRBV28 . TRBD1 CASSSPGGPNTEAFF TGTGCCAGCAGTTCCCCAGGGGGCCCGAACACTGAAGCTTTCTTT
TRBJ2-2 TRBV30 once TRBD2 CAWSVLRGRVGELFF TGTGCCTGGAGTGTACTCAGAGGGAGGGTCGGGGAGCTGTTTTTT